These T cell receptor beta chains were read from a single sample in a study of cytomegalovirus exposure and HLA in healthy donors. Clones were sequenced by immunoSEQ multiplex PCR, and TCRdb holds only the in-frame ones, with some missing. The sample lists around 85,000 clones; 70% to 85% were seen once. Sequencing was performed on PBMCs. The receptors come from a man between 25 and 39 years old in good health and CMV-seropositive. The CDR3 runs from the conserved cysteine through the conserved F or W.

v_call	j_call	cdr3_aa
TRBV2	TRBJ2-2	CASSIQGVTGELFF
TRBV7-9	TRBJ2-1	CASSLGSSGSINEQFF
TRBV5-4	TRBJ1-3	CASSLGVGGLSGNTIYF
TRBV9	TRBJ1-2	CASSVQVGYGYTF
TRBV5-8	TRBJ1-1	CASSSRVMNTEAFF
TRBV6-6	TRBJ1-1	CASSSVQGRVTEAFF
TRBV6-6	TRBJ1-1	CASSNRGENTEAFF
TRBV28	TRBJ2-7	CASRTSGTPYEQYF
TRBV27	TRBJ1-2	CATTGQGTYGYTF
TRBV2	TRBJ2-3	CASETDRGKDTQYF
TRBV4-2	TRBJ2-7	CASSRRLAGGYEQYF
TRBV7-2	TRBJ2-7	CASTELADPSSYEQYF